What follows are 20 T cell receptor beta chains derived from one specimen sequenced in a study of blood T cell repertoires in COVID-19 (dated by TCRdb to about 2020). Receptor libraries were prepared by the immunoSEQ multiplex PCR assay. The source is immuneACCESS, and TCRdb retained only in-frame sequences with V and J called. Part of the clones is not carried over; for the studies checked, unresolved V genes explain less than half of this, and the remainder is unexplained. A total of approximately 100,000 clones appear in this sample, about 87% of them only once. The ten largest clones take up approximately 10% of the sample. Sequencing was performed on peripheral blood. The receptors here all came from a woman in her thirties with acute or convalescent COVID-19.

The genes are TRBV5-1 and TRBJ2-7, with 10 bases aligning to TRBD1. Germline V gives CDR1 SGHRS, CDR2 YFSETQ. There are 15 residues in the CDR3. V lost 3 bases, J lost 4 bases, and 7 bases stayed unmatched. CDR3: CASSWGGQGGYEQYF. DNA for the CDR3: TGCGCCAGCAGCTGGGGTGGACAGGGGGGGTACGAGCAGTACTTC.

J is TRBJ2-7 and V is TRBV13, with 8 bases that match TRBD1. The CDR3 is 16 residues long. V trimming: 1 base; J trimming: 6 bases; junction bases outside the gene matches: 11. Germline CDR1 and CDR2: PRHDT and FYEKMQ (reference sequence). The CDR3 spells CASSLAPGTGGGEQYF. For the CDR3, the DNA is TGTGCCAGCAGCTTAGCCCCGGGAACAGGGGGAGGCGAGCAGTACTTC.

CDR3: CASSLAVDSPNTIYF. CDR3 sequence (DNA): TGCGCCAGCAGCTTGGCAGTGGACAGCCCAAACACCATATATTTT. This chain joins TRBV5-1 and TRBJ1-3; D may be TRBD1 (6 bases). Between the trimmed V and J ends, which lost 0 bases and 6 bases, there was a span of 13 bases. This CDR3 region has 15 residues. Per germline, CDR1 SGHRS and CDR2 YFSETQ.

The chain uses TRBV29-1 and TRBJ1-1; TRBD1 matches 8 bases. Germline V gene data show CDR1 as SQVTM and CDR2 as ANQGSEA. V dropped 7 bases and J dropped 1; count of bases not matched to a gene: 5. The CDR3 is 13 amino acids. The CDR3 DNA reads TGCAGCGGTGCACAGGGGGGGAACACTGAAGCTTTCTTT. It encodes CSGAQGGNTEAFF.

The DNA for the CDR3 is TGTGCCAGCAGCGTAAGAGACAGGGGGCTCTCACCCCTCCACTTT. Translated, it gives CASSVRDRGLSPLHF. J is TRBJ1-6 and V is TRBV9, with 10 nucleotides matching TRBD1. The V and J ends lost 1 base and 10 bases, in that order; junction bases with no gene match: 5. Germline CDR1 is SGDLS and CDR2 is YYNGEE. This CDR3 is 15 amino acids long.

This chain uses TRBV7-3 with TRBJ2-4; D ambiguous. Per germline, CDR1 SGHTA and CDR2 FQGTGA. Trimming removed 5 bases from V and 1 base from J, with 12 bases in between. The CDR3 contains 15 residues. The CDR3 bases are TGTGCCAGCAGCCCCGGCAGGTGGGCCAAAAACATTCAGTACTTC. It yields the protein CASSPGRWAKNIQYF.

The chain combines TRBV28 with TRBJ2-2; TRBD2 might be the D (7 bases). The germline V gene encodes CDR1 MDHEN and CDR2 SYDVKM. The CDR3 is 15 residues long. Deletions cut 4 bases from V and 1 base from J, with 10 bases between. CDR3 nucleotides: TGTGCCAGCAGTTCGGGGGGCTTGAACACCGGGGAGCTGTTTTTT. Amino acids: CASSSGGLNTGELFF. Variable domain in full (rest from reference TRBV28 and TRBJ2-2): DVKVTQSSRYLVKRTGEKVFLECVQDMDHENMFWYRQDPGLGLRLIYFSYDVKMKEKGDIPEGYSVSREKKERFSLILESASTNQTSMYLCASSSGGLNTGELFFGEGSRLTVL.

CDR3 sequence (DNA): TGTGCCAGCAGCTTATGGTCTAGCTTGGGAAGAGATACGCAGTATTTT. Translation gives CASSLWSSLGRDTQYF. The chain carries TRBV7-9 and TRBJ2-3, with a tentative D call TRBD2 (5 bases). The ends were cut back, 2 bases at V and 5 bases at J, with 17 bases in the middle. The germline gives CDR1 SEHNR, CDR2 FQNEAQ (reference sequence). This CDR3 has 16 amino acids.

CDR3 sequence (DNA): TGCGCCAGCAGCTGGCAGGGGAACACCGGGGAGCTGTTTTTT. This codes for CASSWQGNTGELFF. J is TRBJ2-2 and V is TRBV5-1; the D gene is possibly TRBD1 (5 bases). The CDR3 sequence is 14 residues long. With 3 bases removed from V and 1 base from J, the gap between germline ends came to 7 bases. Germline V CDR1 and CDR2: SGHRS, YFSETQ.

The rearrangement links TRBV10-3 to TRBJ1-6, with D possibly TRBD1 on 6 matching bases. CDR3 length: 14 amino acids. With 4 bases removed from V and 10 bases from J, the gap between germline ends came to 14 bases. Germline lookup yields CDR1 ENHRY and CDR2 SYGVKD. This chain's CDR3 is CAISGDIDRSPLHF. In DNA, the CDR3 is TGTGCCATCAGTGGGGACATCGATAGGTCACCCCTCCACTTT.

The gene calls are TRBV21-1 and TRBJ1-2; TRBD1 reflects the table's D call only, with no check against the DNA. TRBV21-1 is described as a pseudogene. CDR3 length: 14 amino acids. DNA for the CDR3: TGTGCCAGCCCACCGGCCCAGGGCCAATATGGCTACACCTTC. Protein: CASPPAQGQYGYTF.

V and J are TRBV7-9 and TRBJ1-5; 8 bases are a match to TRBD1. Germline CDR1 SEHNR, CDR2 FQNEAQ (reference sequence). V lost 0 bases, J lost 7 bases, and 8 bases stayed unmatched. The CDR3 runs to 16 residues. The CDR3 here is CASSLADTGGWQPQHF. CDR3 DNA: TGTGCCAGCAGCTTAGCAGACACAGGGGGATGGCAGCCCCAGCATTTT.

The chain has TRBV18 and TRBJ2-1; 14 nucleotides agree with TRBD2. There are 16 residues in the CDR3. Germline CDR1 KGHSH, CDR2 LQKENI. After removal of 0 bases from V and 9 bases from J, the junction contained 4 bases not matched to a gene. CDR3 nucleotides: TGTGCCAGCTCACCACCGACTAGCGGGGGGGTTGGTGAGCAGTTCTTC. Protein: CASSPPTSGGVGEQFF. The whole variable domain, remainder taken from reference TRBV18 and TRBJ2-1, is NAGVMQNPRHLVRRRGQEARLRCSPMKGHSHVYWYRQLPEEGLKFMVYLQKENIIDESGMPKERFSAEFPKEGPSILRIQQVVRGDSAAYFCASSPPTSGGVGEQFFGPGTRLTVL.

J is TRBJ2-7 and V is TRBV13; TRBD2 aligns across 10 bases. This CDR3 is 18 amino acids long. J lost 0 bases, V lost 5 bases, and 13 bases had no gene match. Germline CDR1 and CDR2: PRHDT and FYEKMQ (reference sequence). This chain's CDR3 is CASSAPAGSGGVSYEQYF. In nucleotides, the CDR3 is TGTGCCAGCAGCGCCCCAGCGGGGAGCGGGGGGGTCTCCTACGAGCAGTACTTC.

The chain uses TRBV7-9 and TRBJ1-2; TRBD1 agrees at 8 bases. With 5 bases clipped from V and 7 bases from J, the junction kept 12 bases outside the gene matches. Germline V gene data show CDR1 as SEHNR and CDR2 as FQNEAQ (reference sequence). The CDR3 is 15 residues long. The CDR3 coding sequence is TGTGCCAGCAGCCTATTGGCCCCGACAGGGGTTGGCTACACCTTC. Its protein product is CASSLLAPTGVGYTF.

The gene calls are TRBV29-1 and TRBJ2-5; possibly TRBD2 for D (6 bases). The V end was cut by 1 base, the J end by 1 base, with 13 bases between. The CDR3 length is 15 residues. Germline lookup yields CDR1 SQVTM and CDR2 ANQGSEA. The CDR3 region is CSVEATGGAQETQYF. The CDR3 DNA sequence: TGCAGCGTTGAAGCGACCGGAGGGGCCCAAGAGACCCAGTACTTC.

This chain uses TRBV30 with TRBJ1-1; 7 bases line up with TRBD1. The CDR3 has 14 residues. The germline V gene encodes CDR1 GTSNPN and CDR2 SVGIG (reference sequence). V shed 3 bases and J 1 base; nucleotides not matched to a gene: 5. CDR3 loop: CAWRPGQSNTEAFF. In DNA form, the CDR3 reads TGTGCCTGGAGACCGGGACAGTCGAACACTGAAGCTTTCTTT.

V usage is TRBV6-5 and J usage is TRBJ1-3, with 10 bases matching TRBD1. Per germline, CDR1 MNHEY and CDR2 SVGAGI. The CDR3 has 14 amino acids. V shed 6 bases, J shed 4 bases, and the junction held 3 bases outside the gene matches. The CDR3 coding sequence is TGTGCCAGCAGACGACAGGGGGCAGGAAACACCATATATTTT. The encoded protein is CASRRQGAGNTIYF.

The chain links TRBV28 to TRBJ2-1, with a possible D match to TRBD2 (6 bases). Per germline, CDR1 MDHEN and CDR2 SYDVKM. This CDR3 contains 13 residues. V lost 6 bases and J 3 bases, leaving 9 bases between the germline ends. Here the CDR3 DNA reads TGTGCCAGCAGAAATAGCGGCTACAATGAGCAGTTCTTC. Translating it yields CASRNSGYNEQFF.

This clone has a single count. The V gene is TRBV5-4, the J gene TRBJ1-2, with 8 bases matching TRBD1. Trimming cost V 5 bases and J 4 bases; bases outside gene matches: 4. Germline V gene lookup returns CDR1 SGHNT and CDR2 YYREEE (reference sequence). The CDR3 spans 13 residues. The CDR3 loop reads CASSSDRGYGYTF. In DNA, the CDR3 is TGTGCCAGCAGTTCCGACAGGGGCTATGGCTACACCTTC. Full variable domain (outside the CDR3, taken from reference TRBV5-4 and TRBJ1-2): ETGVTQSPTHLIKTRGQQVTLRCSSQSGHNTVSWYQQALGQGPQFIFQYYREEENGRGNFPPRFSGLQFPNYSSELNVNALELDDSALYLCASSSDRGYGYTFGSGTRLTVV.